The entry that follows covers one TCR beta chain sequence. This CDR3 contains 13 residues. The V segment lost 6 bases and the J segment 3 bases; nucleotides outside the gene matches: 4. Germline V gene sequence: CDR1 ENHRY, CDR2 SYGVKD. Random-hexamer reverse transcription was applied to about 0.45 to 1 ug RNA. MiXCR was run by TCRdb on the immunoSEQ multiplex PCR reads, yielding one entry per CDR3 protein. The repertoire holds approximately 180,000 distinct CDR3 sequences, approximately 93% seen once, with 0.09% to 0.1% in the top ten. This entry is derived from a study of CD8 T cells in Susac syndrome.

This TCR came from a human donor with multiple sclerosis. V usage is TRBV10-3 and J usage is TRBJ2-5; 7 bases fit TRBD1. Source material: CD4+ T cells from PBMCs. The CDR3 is CAIRGTGEETQYF. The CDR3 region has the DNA TGTGCCATCAGGGGAACAGGGGAAGAGACCCAGTACTTC.